This record covers a single T cell receptor beta chain. What it binds is unknown. Deletions cut 6 bases from V and 0 bases from J, with 12 bases between. Germline CDR1 is MNHNY and CDR2 is SVGAGI (reference sequence). This CDR3 has 16 residues. The record originates from a study of cytomegalovirus exposure and HLA in healthy donors. Study conclusions and caveats: The authors reported that TCR beta sequences could predict HLA-A and HLA-B alleles. These predictions were accurate for most subjects in the first cohort. Earlier analysis found most TCR beta V segments productive about 90% or about 30% of the time. Later work associated roughly 17,000 TCR beta sequences with HLA alleles at 0.05 false discovery rate.

PCR amplification relied on 60 Vbeta primers (plus 13 Jbeta primers). The repertoire was sequenced with immunoSEQ multiplex PCR; TCRdb's copy has only in-frame clones and lacks some. The sample yields some 100,000 clones, 75% seen once. The genes are TRBV6-6 and TRBJ1-6; D might be TRBD1 (6 bases). Sequences were obtained from PBMCs. The TCR originated in a man aged 50-60 years in good health and CMV-seronegative. The CDR3 nucleotides read TGTGCCAGCAGGCCTGGGGGGGCCTCCTATAATTCACCCCTCCACTTT. Encoded protein: CASRPGGASYNSPLHF.